This TCR beta chain was observed in a study of blood T cell repertoires in COVID-19. Study summary: There were acute and convalescent COVID-19 samples, and they came from the United States, Italy and Spain. T cells, B-cell-depleted T cells, or PBMCs provided the cDNA or gDNA that served as material.

The CDR3 runs to 14 residues. With 6 bases removed from V and 0 bases from J, the gap between germline ends came to 9 bases. Germline V gene lookup returns CDR1 SGHAT and CDR2 FQNNGV. In the authors' workflow: Researchers report that nucleated cell counts were estimated from reference gene primer amplification. Sequencing was performed with immunoSEQ multiplex PCR; in TCRdb, only in-frame clones are kept and a portion is missing. That table furnishes V, J and clone size, whereas the DNA furnished D and trimming. In the table there are 130,000 to 150,000 clones, roughly 80% of which are singletons. The chain combines TRBV11-2 with TRBJ2-1; D gene unclear. Sequencing used peripheral blood. This receptor was identified in a woman in her thirties or forties with active or convalescent COVID-19. The CDR3 coding sequence is TGTGCCAGCAGTCCCGCGAACTCCTACAATGAGCAGTTCTTC. The encoded protein is CASSPANSYNEQFF.